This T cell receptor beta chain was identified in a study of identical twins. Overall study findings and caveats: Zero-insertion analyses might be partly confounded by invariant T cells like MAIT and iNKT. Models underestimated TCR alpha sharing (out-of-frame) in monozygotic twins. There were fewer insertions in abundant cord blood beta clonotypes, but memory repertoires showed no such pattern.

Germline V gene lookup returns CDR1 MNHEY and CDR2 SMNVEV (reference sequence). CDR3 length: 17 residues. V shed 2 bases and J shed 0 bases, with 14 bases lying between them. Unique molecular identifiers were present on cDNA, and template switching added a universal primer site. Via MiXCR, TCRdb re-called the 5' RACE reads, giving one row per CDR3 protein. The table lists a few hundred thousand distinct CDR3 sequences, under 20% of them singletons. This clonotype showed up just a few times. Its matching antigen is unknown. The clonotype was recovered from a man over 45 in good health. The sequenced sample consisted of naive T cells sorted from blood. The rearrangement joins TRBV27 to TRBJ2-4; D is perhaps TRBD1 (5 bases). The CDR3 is CASSLLPGHRAKNIQYF. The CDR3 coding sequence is TGTGCCAGCAGTTTACTCCCAGGACATCGAGCCAAAAACATTCAGTACTTC.